This paragraph reports one T cell receptor (beta chain). This sample is drawn from a study of blood T cell repertoires in COVID-19. Whole-study context: PBMCs, B-cell-depleted T cells, or T cells provided the cDNA or gDNA that made up the material.

The method was immunoSEQ multiplex PCR; TCRdb's version includes in-frame clones alone and lacks a portion of them. The profile shows approximately 250,000 clones, about 86% of them singletons. The V gene lost 4 bases and the J gene lost 0 bases, with 12 bases spanning the gap. CDR1 and CDR2 (germline): SGHRS, YFSETQ. This CDR3 has 15 amino acids. Sequencing was carried out using peripheral blood. The chain uses TRBV5-1 and TRBJ2-3; possibly TRBD1 for D (5 bases). The TCR originated in a man in his late teens or twenties with active or convalescent COVID-19. The DNA for the CDR3 is TGCGCCAGCAGCCCCCCGACAGTTAGCACAGATACGCAGTATTTT. It codes for CASSPPTVSTDTQYF.